These T cell receptor beta chains were read from a single sample in a study of CD8+ T cells in alopecia areata. TCRdb's table, derived via immunoSEQ multiplex PCR, lists solely in-frame clones and lacks some. The sample carries 100,000 to 150,000 clones, around 45% recorded once. Specimen: NKG2D-low CD8+ T cells sorted from blood. Receptors originate from a human donor with alopecia areata. Both conserved end residues are part of each CDR3. D genes are given only for firm matches. Expanded clones are given a class, and other clones once, few, many or no size at all.

D: -
J: TRBJ2-5
V: TRBV27
size: -
CDR3: CASSLSPGVRETQYF
DNA: TGTGCCAGCAGTTTATCCCCAGGGGTGAGAGAGACCCAGTACTTC

D: TRBD2
J: TRBJ2-5
V: TRBV13
size: -
CDR3: CASSFGTSGILQETQYF
DNA: TGTGCCAGCAGCTTTGGGACTAGCGGGATTTTGCAGGAGACCCAGTACTTC

D: -
J: TRBJ2-1
V: TRBV2
size: once
CDR3: CAGAEENNEQFF
DNA: TGTGCAGGGGCTGAAGAGAACAATGAGCAGTTCTTC

D: TRBD1
J: TRBJ2-6
V: TRBV11-2
size: -
CDR3: CASRSPTGVASGANVLTF
DNA: TGTGCCAGCAGGTCCCCGACAGGGGTAGCCTCTGGGGCCAACGTCCTGACTTTC

D: TRBD2
J: TRBJ2-5
V: TRBV30
size: -
CDR3: CAWSDAGGQETQYF
DNA: TGTGCCTGGAGTGACGCGGGGGGTCAAGAGACCCAGTACTTC

D: -
J: TRBJ2-2
V: TRBV29-1
size: -
CDR3: CSVRGVGGPNTGELFF
DNA: TGCAGCGTTCGTGGAGTGGGGGGCCCCAACACCGGGGAGCTGTTTTTT

D: TRBD2
J: TRBJ2-7
V: TRBV29-1
size: -
CDR3: CSIDLPRLAGVGVEQYF
DNA: TGCAGCATTGACCTCCCTCGGCTAGCGGGAGTAGGTGTCGAGCAGTACTTC

D: -
J: TRBJ2-7
V: TRBV19
size: few
CDR3: CASADEWTYEQYF
DNA: TGTGCCAGCGCGGACGAGTGGACCTACGAGCAGTACTTC

D: -
J: TRBJ1-1
V: TRBV18
size: -
CDR3: CASSPPTNTEAFF
DNA: TGTGCCAGCTCACCACCTACGAACACTGAAGCTTTCTTT

D: TRBD1
J: TRBJ2-7
V: TRBV27
size: few
CDR3: CASRGQEEKYEQYF
DNA: TGTGCCAGCAGGGGACAGGAGGAGAAGTACGAGCAGTACTTC